Given below is one TCR beta chain in context. The antigen is undetermined. The PCR was carried out with 60 Vbeta primers and 13 Jbeta primers. Profiling relied on immunoSEQ multiplex PCR, and the TCRdb table lists in-frame clones only, not all of them. Counted here are approximately 210,000 clones, roughly 80% occurring once; the ten biggest clones make up over 2%. These data are taken from a study of cytomegalovirus exposure and HLA in healthy donors. Findings of the study overall: Presence/absence analyses rested on an assumption that sequencing depth was roughly uniform across donors.

The CDR3 consists of 16 residues. The germline V gene has CDR1 MGHDK and CDR2 SYGVNS. Trimming removed 3 bases from V and 2 bases from J; junction bases left unmatched: 5. The sequence came from a woman under 40 in good health and CMV-seropositive. The chain has TRBV25-1 and TRBJ2-3; 10 bases map to TRBD2. Sequenced material: PBMCs. CDR3 amino acids: CASSDISGGITDTQYF. Written as DNA, the CDR3 is TGTGCCAGCAGTGACATTAGCGGGGGGATCACAGATACGCAGTATTTT.